These 22 T cell receptor beta chains were all obtained from the same sample, sequenced in a study of blood T cells in healthy people across ages. A second about 7 to 11 cycle PCR used barcoded and J-beta primers. Using its own MiXCR run on the 5' RACE reads, TCRdb lists one record per CDR3 protein. This table holds over 1,500,000 distinct CDR3 sequences, around 50% found once. Sequencing was performed on blood. These receptors all stem from a woman between 35 and 50 years old in good health.

This clonotype came up once. The rearrangement joins TRBV15 to TRBJ1-2, with D unclear. The CDR3 totals 16 residues. Trimming stripped 1 base from V and 2 bases from J, with 14 bases between. The V gene's germline CDR1 is LNHNV and CDR2 YYDKDF (reference sequence). This CDR3 is CATSRGTGSENYGYTF. The DNA for the CDR3 is TGTGCCACCAGCAGAGGCACCGGGTCCGAAAACTATGGCTACACCTTC.

The J gene is TRBJ1-1, the V gene TRBV2, with D hard to call. The CDR3 contains 13 residues. V lost 3 bases and J lost 3, with 8 bases in between. Germline-derived CDR1 and CDR2 are SNHLY and FYNNEI. The CDR3 nucleotides are TGTGCCAGCAGTGATTACGGACACACTGAAGCTTTCTTT. It codes for CASSDYGHTEAFF.

The chain combines TRBV11-3 with TRBJ2-5; D possibly corresponds to TRBD2 (5 bases). Trimming took 5 bases from V and 11 from J, leaving 15 bases between them. Germline V lookup: CDR1 SGHNT, CDR2 YENEEA. This CDR3 region has 12 residues. CDR3 amino acids: CASSMTINEQYF. CDR3 sequence (DNA): TGTGCCAGCAGCATGACTATTAATGAGCAGTACTTC.

Details on this clonotype: It may be a read error: a sequence one base away is much more abundant. This chain joins TRBV29-1 and TRBJ2-5; maybe TRBD1 (6 bases). This CDR3 is built from 16 residues. Looked up from germline, CDR1 is SQVTM and CDR2 is ANQGSEA. V lost 4 bases, J lost 0 bases, and 18 bases lay in between. The CDR3 sequence is CSVGRTEDRYQETQYF. The CDR3 DNA reads as TGCAGCGTTGGTAGGACAGAAGATAGATACCAAGAGACCCAGTACTTC.

This chain connects TRBV4-2 to TRBJ2-1; D unclear. Germline values: CDR1 LGHNA, CDR2 YNFKEQ. There are 14 residues in the CDR3. Trimming took off 4 bases at V and 5 bases at J, with 12 bases between the two ends. CDR3 sequence (DNA): TGTGCCAGCAGCCTTCGGAGCATCCACAATGAGCAGTTCTTC. Its protein is CASSLRSIHNEQFF.

The CDR3 nucleotides read TGTGCCAGCAGTGAAGCAAAACAGGCCAAAAACATTCAGTACTTC. The encoded protein is CASSEAKQAKNIQYF. The J gene is TRBJ2-4, the V gene TRBV2; D not resolved. With 0 bases removed from V and 1 base from J, the gap between germline ends came to 7 bases. The CDR3 is 15 residues long. Germline CDR1 is SNHLY and CDR2 is FYNNEI.

The genes are TRBV6-6 and TRBJ2-5; 11 bases match TRBD2. V gave up 5 bases and J gave up 11 bases; unmatched junction bases: 13. This CDR3 has 15 amino acids. Germline assignment: CDR1 MNHNY and CDR2 SVGAGI (reference sequence). DNA for the CDR3: TGTGCCAGCAGTCCTAGCGGGGGGCCTACCTACAAGCAGTACTTC. It specifies CASSPSGGPTYKQYF.

The V gene is TRBV6-5, the J gene TRBJ2-3; the D gene is possibly TRBD2 (5 bases). V dropped 8 bases and J dropped 4 bases, with 16 bases sitting between them. CDR3 length: 14 amino acids. The germline CDR1 and CDR2 sequences are MNHEY and SVGAGI. CDR3 in amino acids: CASHRELRADTQYF. The CDR3, as DNA: TGTGCCAGCCACCGCGAATTGAGGGCAGATACGCAGTATTTT.

The V call is TRBV20-1, the J call TRBJ2-3; 12 nucleotides agree with TRBD2. The ends lost 5 bases at V and 3 bases at J; junction bases unmatched: 9. CDR1 is DFQATT and CDR2 is SNEGSKA in the germline V gene (reference sequence). CDR3 length: 16 amino acids. The DNA of the CDR3 is TGCAGTGCTGGCCCATGGACTAGCGGGGATACAGATACGCAGTATTTT. Protein sequence: CSAGPWTSGDTDTQYF.

This chain links TRBV4-3 with TRBJ2-3; D unresolved. The CDR3 is made up of 14 amino acids. The germline gives CDR1 LGHNA, CDR2 YSLEER. V was clipped by 0 bases and J by 4 bases, with 8 bases between them. The CDR3, as DNA: TGCGCCAGCAGCCAAGAGGGCAGCGCAGATACGCAGTATTTT. Protein sequence: CASSQEGSADTQYF.

This clonotype was found once. The chain carries TRBV9 and TRBJ2-3, with TRBD1 matching 9 bases. V trimming: 2 bases; J trimming: 4 bases; junction bases outside the gene matches: 11. The CDR3 runs to 17 residues. The germline V gene has CDR1 SGDLS and CDR2 YYNGEE. Here the CDR3 DNA reads TGTGCCAGCAGCGTCGAGGGACAGGGAGGTGGGGCAGATACGCAGTATTTT. It specifies CASSVEGQGGGADTQYF.

Concerning this clonotype itself: At one end, the junction sequence differs from germline, possibly due to a read error. J is TRBJ2-5 and V is TRBV18, with TRBD1 identical over 7 bases. The CDR3 sequence is 15 residues long. Per germline, CDR1 KGHSH and CDR2 LQKENI. The CDR3 DNA reads TGTGCTAGCTCACCACGTCCGGACAGGAAAGAGACCCAGTACTTC. Protein sequence: CASSPRPDRKETQYF.

The table lists this clonotype with a few counts. The chain couples TRBV20-1 to TRBJ2-7, with D perhaps matching TRBD2 (5 bases). The length of the CDR3 is 15 residues. Trimming shortened V by 5 bases and J by 4 bases, and 21 bases separated the two germline ends. Germline V gene data show CDR1 as DFQATT and CDR2 as SNEGSKA (reference sequence). CDR3 nucleotides: TGCAGTGCTGAGGGTCTCCGGACGGTACCTTACGAGCAGTACTTC. Translated: CSAEGLRTVPYEQYF.

This clonotype appeared once. Being one base from a much bigger clone, this may be a read error. The V and J genes are TRBV4-2 and TRBJ2-5; 7 nucleotides line up with TRBD2. The DNA end lines up better with TRBJ2-7; the J call may be wrong. This CDR3 region has 15 residues. Germline CDR1 is LGHNA and CDR2 is YNFKEQ. In DNA, the CDR3 is TGTGCCAGCAGCCAAGATCCAGCGGGGCCCGACGAGCAGTACTTC. It encodes CASSQDPAGPDEQYF.

The chain is built from TRBV4-3 and TRBJ2-3, with D uncertain. Trimming removed 1 base at V and 2 bases at J, with 13 bases between. Per germline, CDR1 LGHNA and CDR2 YSLEER. The CDR3 consists of 16 residues. The CDR3 DNA follows: TGCGCCAGCAGCCAAGTCGTAGACCATCCCACAGATACGCAGTATTTT. The encoded protein is CASSQVVDHPTDTQYF.

This chain uses TRBV27 with TRBJ2-4; 8 bases map to TRBD2. The J call may be incorrect, as the DNA end agrees better with TRBJ2-7. The CDR3 is 15 amino acids. Germline V lookup: CDR1 MNHEY, CDR2 SMNVEV (reference sequence). CDR3 nucleotide sequence: TGTGCCAGCAGCTACCTCGGGACTAGGGATTACGAGCAGTACTTC. Residues: CASSYLGTRDYEQYF.

The rearrangement joins TRBV28 to TRBJ1-2, with D uncertain. There are 16 residues in the CDR3. The V end was cut by 5 bases, the J end by 3 bases, with 19 bases between. Germline CDR1 is MDHEN and CDR2 is SYDVKM. The CDR3 protein is CASSRSDPTLYYGYTF. DNA of the CDR3: TGTGCCAGCAGTCGATCCGACCCTACCCTTTACTATGGCTACACCTTC.

This rearrangement joins TRBV10-3 to TRBJ2-1; no clear D. V lost 6 bases, J lost 6 bases, and 15 bases lay in between. Germline CDR1 is ENHRY and CDR2 is SYGVKD. This CDR3 contains 14 residues. The DNA of the CDR3 is TGTGCCATCAGGAATCCGGGTACTTTCAATGAGCAGTTCTTC. It codes for CAIRNPGTFNEQFF.

V and J are TRBV7-3 and TRBJ2-1; 8 nucleotides align to TRBD2. The CDR3 consists of 16 residues. V trimming: 5 bases; J trimming: 7 bases; junction bases outside the gene matches: 13. Per the germline V gene, CDR1 is SGHTA and CDR2 is FQGTGA. The CDR3 is CASSTQRGGPWNEQFF. CDR3 DNA: TGTGCCAGCAGCACTCAACGCGGGGGGCCATGGAATGAGCAGTTCTTC. The full variable domain, its missing parts supplied by reference TRBV7-3 and TRBJ2-1, is GAGVSQTPSNKVTEKGKYVELRCDPISGHTALYWYRQSLGQGPEFLIYFQGTGAADDSGLPNDRFFAVRPEGSVSTLKIQRTERGDSAVYLCASSTQRGGPWNEQFFGPGTRLTVL.

On this clonotype itself: At one end, the junction sequence differs from germline, possibly due to a read error. V gene TRBV10-3 combines with J gene TRBJ2-5, with 9 positions matching TRBD1. The J call may be in error: the DNA end matches TRBJ2-7 better. Germline V gives CDR1 ENHRY, CDR2 SYGVKD. CDR3 length equals 17 residues. Here the CDR3 reads CAVSSTWYRGPAYEQYF. In nucleotides, the CDR3 is TGTGCCGTCAGTAGTACTTGGTACAGGGGGCCCGCCTACGAGCAGTACTTC.

This clonotype was counted a few times. This chain joins TRBV14 and TRBJ1-2; D gene unclear. The length of the CDR3 is 13 residues. V gave up 0 bases and J gave up 6 bases, with 8 bases separating them. Germline V gene lookup returns CDR1 SGHDN and CDR2 FVKESK. The CDR3 DNA reads as TGTGCCAGCAGCCAAGAGATGGTCAATGGCTACACCTTC. This encodes CASSQEMVNGYTF.

This sequence joins TRBV6-5 and TRBJ1-1, with D uncertain. The germline V and J ends were trimmed by 4 bases and 11 bases, with 11 bases remaining between them. The CDR3 sequence is 11 residues long. Germline loops: CDR1 MNHEY, CDR2 SVGAGI. The CDR3 loop is CASSSAQRAFF. The CDR3, as DNA: TGTGCCAGCAGTTCGGCGCAGCGGGCTTTCTTT.